The T cell receptor beta chain under discussion was sequenced for a study of read filtering for tumor transcriptome and immune sequencing. Trimming pared 4 bases from V and 4 bases from J, leaving 14 bases between. The CDR3 runs 13 residues. Germline V CDR1 and CDR2: SQVTM, ANQGSEA. Findings and limits, study-wide: Sorted CD138-negative bone marrow cells were not purified T cells. Correlation between methods rose after single-read clonotypes were removed.

Every patient had bone marrow sampled while the disease was active. This clonotype was counted ten times or more. The antigen remains unidentified. Molecular barcoded adaptors covering alpha/delta and beta/gamma chains were used on approximately 400 ng RNA. TCRdb recomputed calls from the reads with MiXCR, one row per CDR3 protein. The sample has about 63,000 distinct CDR3 sequences, about 15% seen once. The chain combines TRBV29-1 with TRBJ2-7, with D perhaps TRBD2 (6 bases). This TCR was sampled from a donor over 35 with multiple myeloma. The material sequenced was a population of CD138-negative cells sorted from bone marrow. The CDR3, as DNA: TGCAGCGTTGGTGGCAGGGAGGTGTACGAGCAGTACTTC. Protein product: CSVGGREVYEQYF.